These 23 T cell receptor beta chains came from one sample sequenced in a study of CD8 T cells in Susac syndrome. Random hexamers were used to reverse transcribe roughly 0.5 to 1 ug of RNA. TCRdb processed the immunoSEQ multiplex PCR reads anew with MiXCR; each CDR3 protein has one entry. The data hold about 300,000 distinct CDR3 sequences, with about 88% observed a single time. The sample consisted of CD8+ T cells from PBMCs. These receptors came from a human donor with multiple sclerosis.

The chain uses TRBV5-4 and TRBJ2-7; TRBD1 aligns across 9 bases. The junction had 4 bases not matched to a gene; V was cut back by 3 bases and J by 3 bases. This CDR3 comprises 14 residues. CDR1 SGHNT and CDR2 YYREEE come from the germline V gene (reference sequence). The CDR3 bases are TGTGCCAGCAGCTCAACAGGGGGCATCTACGAGCAGTACTTC. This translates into CASSSTGGIYEQYF.

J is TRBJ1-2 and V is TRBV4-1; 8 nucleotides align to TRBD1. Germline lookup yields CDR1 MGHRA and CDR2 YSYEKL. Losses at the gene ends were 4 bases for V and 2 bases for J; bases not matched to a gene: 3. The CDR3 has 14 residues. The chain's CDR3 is CASSPGQANYGYTF. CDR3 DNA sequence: TGCGCCAGCAGCCCGGGACAGGCCAACTATGGCTACACCTTC.

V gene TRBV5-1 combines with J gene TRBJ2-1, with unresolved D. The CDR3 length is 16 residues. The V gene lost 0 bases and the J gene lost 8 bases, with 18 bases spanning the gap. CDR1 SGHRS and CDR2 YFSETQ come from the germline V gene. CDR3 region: CASSLVEQSKGDEQFF. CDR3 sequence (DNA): TGCGCCAGCAGCTTGGTGGAGCAGAGTAAAGGCGATGAGCAGTTCTTC.

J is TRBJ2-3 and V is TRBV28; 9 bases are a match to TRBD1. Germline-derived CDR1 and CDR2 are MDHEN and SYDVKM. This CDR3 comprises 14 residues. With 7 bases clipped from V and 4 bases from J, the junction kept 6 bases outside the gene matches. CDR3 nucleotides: TGTGCCAGCAACCCGGGACAGGGTGCAGATACGCAGTATTTT. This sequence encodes CASNPGQGADTQYF.

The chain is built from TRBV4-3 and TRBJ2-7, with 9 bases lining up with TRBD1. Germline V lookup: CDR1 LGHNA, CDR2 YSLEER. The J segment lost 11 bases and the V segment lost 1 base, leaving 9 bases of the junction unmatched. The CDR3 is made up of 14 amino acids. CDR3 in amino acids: CASSQVLGQGNEYF. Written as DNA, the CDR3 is TGCGCCAGCAGCCAAGTATTAGGACAGGGGAATGAGTACTTC.

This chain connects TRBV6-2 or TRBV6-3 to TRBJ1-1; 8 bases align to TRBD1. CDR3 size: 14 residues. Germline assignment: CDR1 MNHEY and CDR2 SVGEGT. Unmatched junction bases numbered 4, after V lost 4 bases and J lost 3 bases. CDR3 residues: CASSLQGGYTEAFF. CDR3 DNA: TGTGCCAGCAGTTTACAGGGGGGGTACACTGAAGCTTTCTTT.

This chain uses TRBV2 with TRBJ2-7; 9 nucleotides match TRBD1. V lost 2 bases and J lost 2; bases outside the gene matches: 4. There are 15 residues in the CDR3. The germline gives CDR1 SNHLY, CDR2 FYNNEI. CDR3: CASSEPGQGTYEQYF. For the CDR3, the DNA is TGTGCCAGCAGTGAACCGGGACAGGGAACCTACGAGCAGTACTTC.

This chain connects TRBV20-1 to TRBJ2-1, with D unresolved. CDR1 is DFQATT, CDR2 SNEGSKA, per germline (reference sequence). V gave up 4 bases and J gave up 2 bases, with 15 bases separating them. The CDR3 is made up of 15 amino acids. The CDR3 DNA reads TGCAGTGCTATTCTCGGGCAAACCCCCTACAATGAGCAGTTCTTC. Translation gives CSAILGQTPYNEQFF.

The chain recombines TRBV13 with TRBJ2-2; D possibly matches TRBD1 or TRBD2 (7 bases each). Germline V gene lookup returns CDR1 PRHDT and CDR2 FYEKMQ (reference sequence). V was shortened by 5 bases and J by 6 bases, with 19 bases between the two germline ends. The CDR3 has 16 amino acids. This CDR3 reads CASSARGGIWAGELFF. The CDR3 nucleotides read TGTGCCAGCAGCGCCAGGGGGGGCATCTGGGCCGGGGAGCTGTTTTTT.

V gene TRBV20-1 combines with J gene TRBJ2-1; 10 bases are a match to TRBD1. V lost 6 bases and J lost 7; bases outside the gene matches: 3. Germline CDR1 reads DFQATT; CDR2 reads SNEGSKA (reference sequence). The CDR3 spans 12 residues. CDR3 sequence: CSADRGQNEQFF. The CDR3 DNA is TGCAGTGCCGACAGGGGGCAGAATGAGCAGTTCTTC.

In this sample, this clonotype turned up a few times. The CDR3 DNA follows: TGTGCCAGCAGTCCTAGCGGGGGGCTCTACAATGAGCAGTTCTTC. This sequence encodes CASSPSGGLYNEQFF. The rearrangement uses TRBV27 and TRBJ2-1; 11 bases agree with TRBD2. J was trimmed by 3 bases and V by 5 bases; bases with no gene match: 3. The CDR3 sequence is 15 residues long. Germline CDR1 reads MNHEY; CDR2 reads SMNVEV (reference sequence).

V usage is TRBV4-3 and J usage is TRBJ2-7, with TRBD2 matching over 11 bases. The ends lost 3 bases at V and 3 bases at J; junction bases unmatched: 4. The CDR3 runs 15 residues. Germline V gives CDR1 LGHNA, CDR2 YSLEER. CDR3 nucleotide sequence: TGCGCCAGCAGCCACCTAGCGGGAGGAAACTACGAGCAGTACTTC. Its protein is CASSHLAGGNYEQYF.

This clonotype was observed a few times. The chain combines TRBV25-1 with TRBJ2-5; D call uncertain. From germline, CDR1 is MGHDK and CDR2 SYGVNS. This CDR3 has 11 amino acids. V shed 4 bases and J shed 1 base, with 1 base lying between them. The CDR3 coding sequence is TGTGCCAGCAGTGCCCAAGAGACCCAGTACTTC. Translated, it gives CASSAQETQYF.

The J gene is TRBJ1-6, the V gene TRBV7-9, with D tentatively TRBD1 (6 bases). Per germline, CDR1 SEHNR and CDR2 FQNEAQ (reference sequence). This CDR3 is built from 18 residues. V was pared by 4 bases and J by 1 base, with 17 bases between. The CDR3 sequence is CASSSPNEGGSYNSPLHF. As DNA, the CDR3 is TGTGCCAGCAGCTCCCCCAACGAGGGGGGTTCCTATAATTCACCCCTCCACTTT.

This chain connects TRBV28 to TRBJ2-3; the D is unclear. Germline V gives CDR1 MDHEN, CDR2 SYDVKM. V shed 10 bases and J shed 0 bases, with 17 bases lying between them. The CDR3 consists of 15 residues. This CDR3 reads CATDPTQPSTDTQYF. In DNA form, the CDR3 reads TGTGCCACAGATCCGACACAGCCTAGCACAGATACGCAGTATTTT.

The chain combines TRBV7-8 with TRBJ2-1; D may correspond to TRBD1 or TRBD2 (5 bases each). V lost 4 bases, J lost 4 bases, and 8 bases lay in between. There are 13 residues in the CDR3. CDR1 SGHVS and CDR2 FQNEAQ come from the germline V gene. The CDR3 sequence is CASSSEGYNEQFF. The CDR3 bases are TGTGCCAGCAGCTCTGAGGGGTACAATGAGCAGTTCTTC.

The CDR3 DNA reads TGTGCCAGCAGTTTTCCAGGGGGCCTCTCCGGGGAGCTGTTTTTT. Protein sequence: CASSFPGGLSGELFF. The chain uses TRBV28 and TRBJ2-2, with 8 bases that match TRBD1. Germline V gene lookup returns CDR1 MDHEN and CDR2 SYDVKM. There are 15 residues in the CDR3. J lost 6 bases, V lost 3 bases, and 6 bases had no gene match.

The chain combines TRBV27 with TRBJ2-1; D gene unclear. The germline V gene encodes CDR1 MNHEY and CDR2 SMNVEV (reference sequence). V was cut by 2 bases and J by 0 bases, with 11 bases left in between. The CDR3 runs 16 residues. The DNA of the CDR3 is TGTGCCAGCAGTTTAATCCCACCCCCCTCCTACAATGAGCAGTTCTTC. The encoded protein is CASSLIPPPSYNEQFF.

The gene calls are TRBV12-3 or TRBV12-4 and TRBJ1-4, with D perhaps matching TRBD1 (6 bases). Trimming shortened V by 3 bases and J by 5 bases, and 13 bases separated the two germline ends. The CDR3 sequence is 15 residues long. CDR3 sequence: CASSFNRGRNEKLFF. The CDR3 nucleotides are TGTGCCAGCAGTTTTAATCGGGGGCGCAATGAAAAACTGTTTTTT.

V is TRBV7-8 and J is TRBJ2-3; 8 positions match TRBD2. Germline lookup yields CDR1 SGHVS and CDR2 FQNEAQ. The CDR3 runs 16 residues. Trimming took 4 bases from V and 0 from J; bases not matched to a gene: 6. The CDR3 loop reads CASSSPGLESTDTQYF. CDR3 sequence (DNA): TGTGCCAGCAGCTCTCCGGGACTAGAAAGCACAGATACGCAGTATTTT.

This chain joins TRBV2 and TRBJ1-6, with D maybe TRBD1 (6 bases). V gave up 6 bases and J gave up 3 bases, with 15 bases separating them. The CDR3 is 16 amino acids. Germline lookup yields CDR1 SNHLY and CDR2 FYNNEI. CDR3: CASRQRTVYYNSPLHF. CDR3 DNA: TGTGCCAGCAGACAAAGGACAGTCTACTATAATTCACCCCTCCACTTT.

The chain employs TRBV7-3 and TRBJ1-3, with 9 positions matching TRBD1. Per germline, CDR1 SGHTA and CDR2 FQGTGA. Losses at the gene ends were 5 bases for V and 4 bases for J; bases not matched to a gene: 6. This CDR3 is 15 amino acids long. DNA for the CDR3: TGTGCCAGCAGCCCGGGACAGGGTCTCGGAAACACCATATATTTT. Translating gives CASSPGQGLGNTIYF.

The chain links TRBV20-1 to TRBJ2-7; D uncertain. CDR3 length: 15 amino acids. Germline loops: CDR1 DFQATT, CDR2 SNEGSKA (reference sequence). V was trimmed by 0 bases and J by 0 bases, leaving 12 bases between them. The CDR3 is CSARDRTISSYEQYF. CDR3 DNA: TGCAGTGCTAGAGATAGGACGATTAGCTCCTACGAGCAGTACTTC.